This T cell receptor beta chain originates from a study of regulatory T cells in long-lasting Graves disease. Study information: The study enrolled newly diagnosed Graves' patients on antithyroid drugs under 3 months.

This clonotype was found a few times. Its antigen is undetermined. Study conclusions and caveats: Compared with new cases, persistent Graves' patients showed reduced TCR diversity.

Time point described: newly diagnosed GD, antithyroid drugs for less than 3 months. The TCR library was prepared using RNA isolated from PBMCs. Researchers made TCR beta libraries by using iRepertoire HTBI primers and running Arm-PCR on CDR3 regions. TCRdb reprocessed the multiplex PCR reads via MiXCR and lists one record per CDR3 protein. The table includes roughly 260,000 distinct CDR3 sequences, 15% to 20% detected once. V dropped 4 bases and J dropped 11; count of bases not matched to a gene: 3. Looked up from germline, CDR1 is SEHNR and CDR2 is FQNEAQ (reference sequence). This CDR3 has 12 amino acids. The same data also contributed to another study, on T cells in Graves' hyperthyroidism and ophthalmopathy.

Sequenced material: peripheral blood mononuclear cells (PBMCs), taken at new diagnosis, from a patient treated with antithyroid drugs. This rearrangement joins TRBV7-9 to TRBJ1-1; TRBD1 matches 11 bases. This clonotype was sampled from a woman aged 30 to 39 with Graves disease. The CDR3 is CASSWDRGAAFF. In DNA, the CDR3 is TGTGCCAGCAGCTGGGACAGGGGGGCGGCTTTCTTT.